This T cell receptor beta chain was retrieved from a study of long-term antiretroviral therapy in people with HIV. Germline lookup yields CDR1 ENHRY and CDR2 SYGVKD. This CDR3 has 17 residues. V was clipped by 0 bases and J by 2 bases; unmatched bases: 7. Assay version v3.0 of immunoSEQ was used, and it was run at survey level. Here immunoSEQ multiplex PCR was the method, and the copy in TCRdb shows in-frame clones only, minus some. This repertoire shows roughly 30,000 clones, roughly 86% found once; its top ten account for 4.8%. Clinicians in the United States treated all participants with HIV. Roughly 0.85-11 million cryopreserved PBMC were held in samples before DNA extraction.

The sample in question was unsorted PBMCs, obtained 0.8 years after starting antiretroviral therapy. The V gene is TRBV10-3, the J gene TRBJ2-7, with 10 nucleotides matching TRBD1. This TCR came from a woman in her twenties or thirties with HIV. CDR3 region: CAISESRGQGLAYEQYV. CDR3 sequence (DNA): TGTGCCATCAGTGAGTCTAGGGGACAGGGGCTAGCCTACGAGCAGTACGTC.